A selection of T cell receptor beta chains follows, all from one sample in a study of blood T cells in healthy people across ages. TCRdb fed the 5' RACE reads into MiXCR, producing one record per CDR3 protein. The sample includes fewer than 900,000 distinct CDR3 sequences, about 34% of them seen just once. What was sequenced was blood. Source of these receptors: a man between 18 and 29 years old in good health. CDR3s include the opening cysteine and the closing phenylalanine or tryptophan. The D gene is left open where the match is weak. Expanded clones are given a class, and other clones once, few, many or no size at all.

D gene: TRBD2; J gene: TRBJ2-5; clone size: -; V gene: TRBV7-9; CDR3 DNA: TGTGCCAGCAGCTCACAAGCGGGGGGACACCAAGAGACCCAGTACTTC; CDR3 protein: CASSSQAGGHQETQYF
D gene: TRBD2; J gene: TRBJ2-7; clone size: -; V gene: TRBV28; CDR3 DNA: TGTGCCAGCAGTACTACTAGCGGGGGGGGCCCCTACAATGAGCAGTACTTC; CDR3 protein: CASSTTSGGGPYNEQYF
D gene: TRBD1; J gene: TRBJ1-1; clone size: -; V gene: TRBV20-1; CDR3 DNA: TGCAGTGCTAGAGTTGCCCGGAGACAGGGGCGCGCGTACACTGAAGCTTTCTTT; CDR3 protein: CSARVARRQGRAYTEAFF
D gene: TRBD1; J gene: TRBJ2-7; clone size: -; V gene: TRBV12-3/TRBV12-4; CDR3 DNA: TGTGCCAGCGGTTCCCGAGGGACAGGGGTGCATGAGCAGTACTTC; CDR3 protein: CASGSRGTGVHEQYF
D gene: TRBD1; J gene: TRBJ1-2; clone size: -; V gene: TRBV20-1; CDR3 DNA: TGCAGTGCTCAACCCAGGGGGTGGAACTATGGCTACACCTTC; CDR3 protein: CSAQPRGWNYGYTF
D gene: -; J gene: TRBJ2-7; clone size: many; V gene: TRBV7-2; CDR3 DNA: TGTGCCAGCACCATTGGGACAAACTCCTACGAGCAGTACTTC; CDR3 protein: CASTIGTNSYEQYF
D gene: -; J gene: TRBJ1-4; clone size: once; V gene: TRBV2; CDR3 DNA: TGTGCCAGCAGTGAAGGGGGTGCAACTAATGAAAAACTGTTTTTT; CDR3 protein: CASSEGGATNEKLFF
D gene: TRBD2; J gene: TRBJ2-5; clone size: once; V gene: TRBV5-1; CDR3 DNA: TGCGCCAGCAGCGGGGGACTAGCGGGGGGGCCCAATGGCGATGAGCAGTACTTC; CDR3 protein: CASSGGLAGGPNGDEQYF
D gene: -; J gene: TRBJ2-1; clone size: -; V gene: TRBV30; CDR3 DNA: TGTGCCTGGAGTGTACGGTCAGGCCACAATGAGCAGTTCTTC; CDR3 protein: CAWSVRSGHNEQFF
D gene: -; J gene: TRBJ1-2; clone size: -; V gene: TRBV6-6; CDR3 DNA: TGTGCCAGCAGTTACTCGGAGGGTAACTATGGCTACACCTTC; CDR3 protein: CASSYSEGNYGYTF
D gene: -; J gene: TRBJ2-7; clone size: -; V gene: TRBV18; CDR3 DNA: TGTGCCAGCTCACCACTTGCAGTCTACGAGCAGTACTTC; CDR3 protein: CASSPLAVYEQYF
D gene: TRBD1; J gene: TRBJ2-5; clone size: few; V gene: TRBV4-1; CDR3 DNA: TGCGCCAGCAGCCAAGATGAAAGCAGGGGGCACCGCAATGAGCAGTACTTC; CDR3 protein: CASSQDESRGHRNEQYF
D gene: -; J gene: TRBJ2-3; clone size: -; V gene: TRBV29-1; CDR3 DNA: TGCAGCCCCGAGCCCCACTTTGGCACAGATACGCAGTATTTT; CDR3 protein: CSPEPHFGTDTQYF
D gene: -; J gene: TRBJ2-2; clone size: -; V gene: TRBV5-1; CDR3 DNA: TGCGCCAGCAGCCGTAATGCGGGCAACACCGGGGAGCTGTTTTTT; CDR3 protein: CASSRNAGNTGELFF
D gene: TRBD2; J gene: TRBJ2-3; clone size: -; V gene: TRBV11-2; CDR3 DNA: TGTGCCAGCAGCTTAGTTAGCGGGGTTCCAGATACGCAGTATTTT; CDR3 protein: CASSLVSGVPDTQYF
D gene: -; J gene: TRBJ2-1; clone size: -; V gene: TRBV7-2; CDR3 DNA: TGTGCCAGCAGCTTCACAGGGCCATGGAATGAGCAGTTCTTC; CDR3 protein: CASSFTGPWNEQFF
D gene: TRBD1; J gene: TRBJ1-5; clone size: once; V gene: TRBV20-1; CDR3 DNA: TGCAGTGCTCGGACAGGGGGCGGTTCGTATAGCAATCAGCCCCAGCATTTT; CDR3 protein: CSARTGGGSYSNQPQHF
D gene: TRBD1; J gene: TRBJ1-2; clone size: many; V gene: TRBV5-1; CDR3 DNA: TGCGCCAGCAGCCCGTACAGGGGAAACTATGGCTACACCTTC; CDR3 protein: CASSPYRGNYGYTF
D gene: -; J gene: TRBJ2-7; clone size: few; V gene: TRBV9; CDR3 DNA: TGTGCCAGCAGCGTAGACGGGACAAATACCTACGAGCAGTACTTC; CDR3 protein: CASSVDGTNTYEQYF